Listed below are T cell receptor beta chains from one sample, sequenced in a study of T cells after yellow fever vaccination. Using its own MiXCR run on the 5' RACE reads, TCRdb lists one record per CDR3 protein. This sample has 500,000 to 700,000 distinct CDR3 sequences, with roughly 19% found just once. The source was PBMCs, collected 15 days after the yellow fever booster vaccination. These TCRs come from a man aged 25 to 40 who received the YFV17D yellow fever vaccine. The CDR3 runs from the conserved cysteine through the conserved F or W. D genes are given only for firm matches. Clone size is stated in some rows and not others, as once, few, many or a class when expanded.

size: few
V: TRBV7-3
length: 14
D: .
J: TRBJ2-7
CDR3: CASSLQPDGGTKYF
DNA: TGTGCCAGCAGCTTACAGCCAGACGGTGGAACAAAGTACTTC

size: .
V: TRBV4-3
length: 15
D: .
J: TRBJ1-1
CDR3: CASSQGVGGATEAFF
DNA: TGCGCCAGCAGCCAAGGGGTCGGGGGCGCCACTGAAGCTTTCTTT

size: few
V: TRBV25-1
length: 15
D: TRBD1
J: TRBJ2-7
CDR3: CASSKAGTGGHEQYF
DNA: TGTGCCAGCAGTAAAGCCGGGACAGGGGGCCACGAGCAGTACTTC

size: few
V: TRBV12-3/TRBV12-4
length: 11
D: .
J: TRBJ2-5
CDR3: CASRMGETQYF
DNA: TGTGCCAGTAGGATGGGCGAGACCCAGTACTTC

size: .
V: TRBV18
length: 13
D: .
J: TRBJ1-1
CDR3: CASSPRVNTEAFF
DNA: TGTGCCAGCTCACCGAGGGTTAACACTGAAGCTTTCTTT

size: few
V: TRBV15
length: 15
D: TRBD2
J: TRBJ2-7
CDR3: CATSRSTSGGGEQYF
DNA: TGTGCCACCAGCAGGTCGACTAGCGGGGGAGGCGAGCAGTACTTC

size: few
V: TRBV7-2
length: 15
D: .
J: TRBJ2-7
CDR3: CASSQPPGSSYEQYF
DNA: TGTGCCAGCAGCCAACCACCGGGTTCCTCCTACGAGCAGTACTTC

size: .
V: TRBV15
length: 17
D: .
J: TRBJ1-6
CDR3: CATSRDWRGSPNSPLHF
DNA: TGTGCCACCAGCAGAGATTGGAGGGGAAGCCCAAATTCACCCCTCCACTTT

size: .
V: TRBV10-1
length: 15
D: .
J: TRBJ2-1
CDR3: CASSEGSFSYNEQFF
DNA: TGCGCCAGCAGTGAAGGCTCCTTCTCCTACAATGAGCAGTTCTTC

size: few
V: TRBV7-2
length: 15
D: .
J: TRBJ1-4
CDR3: CASSASQGNYQKLFF
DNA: TGTGCCAGCAGCGCGAGCCAAGGGAACTACCAAAAACTGTTTTTT

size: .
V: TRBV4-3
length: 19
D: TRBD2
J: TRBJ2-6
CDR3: CASRRYLREGSTGANVLTF
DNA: TGCGCCAGCAGACGCTATCTTCGGGAGGGTTCCACTGGGGCCAACGTCCTGACTTTC

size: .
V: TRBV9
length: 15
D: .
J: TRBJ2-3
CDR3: CASSEEGTSTDTQYF
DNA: TGTGCCAGCAGTGAAGAGGGAACTAGCACAGATACGCAGTATTTT

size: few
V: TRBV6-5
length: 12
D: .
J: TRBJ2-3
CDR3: CASGRLTDTQYF
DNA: TGTGCCAGCGGCCGACTAACAGATACGCAGTATTTT

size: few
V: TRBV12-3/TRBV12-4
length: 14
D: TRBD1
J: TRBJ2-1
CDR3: CASRPGTGGGEQFF
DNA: TGTGCCAGCAGACCCGGGACAGGGGGAGGTGAGCAGTTCTTC

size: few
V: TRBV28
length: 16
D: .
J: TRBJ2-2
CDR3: CASSIRTSGVNGELFF
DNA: TGTGCCAGCAGTATCAGGACGTCCGGGGTCAACGGGGAGCTGTTTTTT

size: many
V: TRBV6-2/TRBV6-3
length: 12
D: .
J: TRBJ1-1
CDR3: CASSYFDTEAFF
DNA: TGTGCCAGCAGCTACTTCGACACTGAAGCTTTCTTT

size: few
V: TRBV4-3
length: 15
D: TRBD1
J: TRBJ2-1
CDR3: CASSHRDRTPLWQFF
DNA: TGCGCCAGCAGCCACCGGGACAGGACCCCCCTATGGCAGTTCTTC

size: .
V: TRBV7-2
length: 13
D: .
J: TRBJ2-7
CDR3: CASSLLHGDEQYF
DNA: TGTGCCAGCAGCTTACTTCACGGGGACGAGCAGTACTTC

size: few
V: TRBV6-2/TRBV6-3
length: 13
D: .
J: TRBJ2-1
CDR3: CASSRSLYNEQFF
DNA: TGTGCCAGCAGTCGGAGTCTTTACAATGAGCAGTTCTTC

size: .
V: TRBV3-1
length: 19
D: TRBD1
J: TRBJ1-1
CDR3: CASSQANRGAEGPIHEAFF
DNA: TGTGCCAGCAGCCAAGCCAACAGGGGCGCAGAAGGCCCAATCCATGAAGCTTTCTTT

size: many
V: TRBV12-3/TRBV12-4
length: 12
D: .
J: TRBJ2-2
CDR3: CASSSDTGELFF
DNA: TGCGCCAGCAGCTCTGATACCGGGGAGCTGTTTTTT

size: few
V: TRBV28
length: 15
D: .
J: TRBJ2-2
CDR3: CASSTPGANTGELFF
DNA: TGTGCCAGCAGTACGCCGGGAGCTAACACCGGGGAGCTGTTTTTT

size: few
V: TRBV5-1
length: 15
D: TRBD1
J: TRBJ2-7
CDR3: CASSFFDRVSGEQYF
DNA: TGCGCCAGCAGCTTTTTCGACAGGGTCTCCGGGGAGCAGTACTTC

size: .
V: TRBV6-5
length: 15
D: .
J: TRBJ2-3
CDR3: CASSYSTLALDTQYF
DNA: TGTGCCAGCAGTTACTCGACTCTAGCCCTAGATACGCAGTATTTT

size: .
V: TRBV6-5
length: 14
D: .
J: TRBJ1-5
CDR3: CASSYSGAQQPPHF
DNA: TGTGCCAGCAGTTACTCGGGGGCGCAACAGCCCCCGCATTTT

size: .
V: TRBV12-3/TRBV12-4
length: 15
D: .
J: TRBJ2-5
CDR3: CASTRLSGPQETQYF
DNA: TGTGCCAGCACACGCCTGTCGGGACCTCAAGAGACCCAGTACTTC

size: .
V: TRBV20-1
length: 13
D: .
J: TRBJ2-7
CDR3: CSAPAGYSYEQYF
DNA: TGCAGTGCCCCAGCGGGCTACTCCTACGAGCAGTACTTC

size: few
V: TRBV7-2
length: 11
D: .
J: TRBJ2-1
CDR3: CASSSPGAQFF
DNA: TGTGCCAGCAGCTCTCCCGGGGCTCAGTTCTTC

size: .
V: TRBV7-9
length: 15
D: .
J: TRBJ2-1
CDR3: CASSPRLSSYNEQFF
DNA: TGTGCCAGCAGCCCCAGACTGAGCTCCTACAATGAGCAGTTCTTC

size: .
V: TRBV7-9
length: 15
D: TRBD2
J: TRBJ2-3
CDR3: CASSPRSSGADTQYF
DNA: TGTGCCAGCAGCCCGCGGTCTAGCGGGGCAGATACGCAGTATTTT

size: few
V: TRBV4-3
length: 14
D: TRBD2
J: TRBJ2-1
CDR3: CASSQDGRGYEQFF
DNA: TGCGCCAGCAGCCAAGACGGGAGGGGGTATGAGCAGTTCTTC

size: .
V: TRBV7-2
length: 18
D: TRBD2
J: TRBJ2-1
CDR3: CASSLAGLAGESIWEQFF
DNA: TGTGCCAGCAGCTTAGCGGGACTAGCGGGAGAGTCTATATGGGAGCAGTTCTTC

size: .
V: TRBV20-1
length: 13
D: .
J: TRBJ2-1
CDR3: CSAVSSSYNEQFF
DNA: TGCAGTGCTGTATCGAGCTCCTACAATGAGCAGTTCTTC

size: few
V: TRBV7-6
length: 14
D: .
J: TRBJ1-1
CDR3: CASSLDRAGAEAFF
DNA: TGTGCCAGCAGCTTAGACCGGGCAGGAGCTGAAGCTTTCTTT

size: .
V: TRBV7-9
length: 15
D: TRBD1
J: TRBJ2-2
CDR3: CASSVGTGDTGELFF
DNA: TGTGCCAGCAGCGTTGGGACAGGGGACACCGGGGAGCTGTTTTTT

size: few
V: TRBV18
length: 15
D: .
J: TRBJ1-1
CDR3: CASSPTTGSNTEAFF
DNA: TGTGCCAGCTCACCAACAACGGGGTCGAACACTGAAGCTTTCTTT

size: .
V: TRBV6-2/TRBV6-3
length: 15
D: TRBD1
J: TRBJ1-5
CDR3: CASRTGTGGYVAQHF
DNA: TGTGCCAGCCGAACCGGGACAGGGGGCTACGTGGCCCAGCATTTT

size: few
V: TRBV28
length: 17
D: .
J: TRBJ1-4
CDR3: CASSLLSGPATNEKLFF
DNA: TGTGCCAGCAGTTTACTTTCGGGCCCTGCAACTAATGAAAAACTGTTTTTT

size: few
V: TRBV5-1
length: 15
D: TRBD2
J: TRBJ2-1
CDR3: CASSLPSGTLNEQFF
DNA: TGCGCCAGCAGCTTGCCTAGCGGGACGTTAAATGAGCAGTTCTTC

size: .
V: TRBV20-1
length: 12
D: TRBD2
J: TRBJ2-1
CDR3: CSGTSGRFQQFF
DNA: TGCAGCGGGACTAGCGGGAGATTTCAGCAGTTCTTC

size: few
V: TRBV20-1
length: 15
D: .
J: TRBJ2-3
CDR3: CSAPSLGWGPDTQYF
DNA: TGCAGTGCTCCCTCTTTGGGGTGGGGCCCGGATACGCAGTATTTT

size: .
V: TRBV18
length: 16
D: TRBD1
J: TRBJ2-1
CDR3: CASSPMNRGLYNEQFF
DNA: TGTGCCAGCTCACCGATGAACAGGGGGCTCTACAATGAGCAGTTCTTC

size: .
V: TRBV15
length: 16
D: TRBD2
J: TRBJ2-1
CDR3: CATSRTGGGLAVEQFF
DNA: TGTGCCACCAGCAGAACCGGCGGGGGACTAGCGGTTGAGCAGTTCTTC

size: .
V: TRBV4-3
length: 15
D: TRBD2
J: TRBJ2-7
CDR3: CASSQEGGRSGEQYF
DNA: TGCGCCAGCAGCCAAGAGGGCGGGAGAAGCGGCGAGCAGTACTTC

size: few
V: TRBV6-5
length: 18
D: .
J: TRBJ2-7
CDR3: CASSYSYLQVDSSYEQYF
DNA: TGTGCCAGCAGTTACTCGTATCTTCAGGTGGATAGCTCCTACGAGCAGTACTTC

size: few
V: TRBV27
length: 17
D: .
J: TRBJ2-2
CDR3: CASTPQKGYQHTGELFF
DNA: TGTGCCAGCACTCCCCAGAAGGGTTATCAGCACACCGGGGAGCTGTTTTTT

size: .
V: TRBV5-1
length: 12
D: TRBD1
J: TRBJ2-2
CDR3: CASTGDRKGLFF
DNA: TGCGCCAGCACCGGGGACAGAAAGGGGCTGTTTTTT

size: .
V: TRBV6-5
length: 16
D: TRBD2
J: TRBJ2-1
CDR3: CASSSGGTSGYNEQFF
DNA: TGTGCCAGCAGTTCCGGGGGGACTAGCGGTTACAATGAGCAGTTCTTC

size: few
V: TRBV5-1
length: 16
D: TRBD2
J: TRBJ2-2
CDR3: CASSALDGRATGELFF
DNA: TGCGCCAGCAGCGCCCTTGACGGGAGGGCCACCGGGGAGCTGTTTTTT

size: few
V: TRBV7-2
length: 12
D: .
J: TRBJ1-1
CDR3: CASSQDVGVAFF
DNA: TGTGCCAGCAGCCAAGACGTAGGGGTGGCTTTCTTT

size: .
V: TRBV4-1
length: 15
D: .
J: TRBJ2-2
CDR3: CASSQAPDLTGELFF
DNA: TGCGCCAGCAGCCAGGCCCCGGATCTTACCGGGGAGCTGTTTTTT

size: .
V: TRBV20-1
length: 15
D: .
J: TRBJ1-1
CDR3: CSALALVHMNTEAFF
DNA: TGCAGTGCCCTGGCCCTAGTGCACATGAACACTGAAGCTTTCTTT

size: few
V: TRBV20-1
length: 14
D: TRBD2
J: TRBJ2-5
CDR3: CSARTSGYQETQYF
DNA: TGCAGTGCCCGGACTAGCGGGTACCAAGAGACCCAGTACTTC

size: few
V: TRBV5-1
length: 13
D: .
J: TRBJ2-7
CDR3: CASSLDAPFEQYF
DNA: TGCGCCAGCAGCTTGGATGCTCCGTTCGAGCAGTACTTC

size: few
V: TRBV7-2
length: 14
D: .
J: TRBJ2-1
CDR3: CASRAGSWNDEQFF
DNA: TGTGCCAGCAGGGCAGGTTCGTGGAACGATGAGCAGTTCTTC

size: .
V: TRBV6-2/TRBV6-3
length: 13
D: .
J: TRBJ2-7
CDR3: CASSRTAPYEQYF
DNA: TGTGCCAGCAGTCGGACAGCGCCCTACGAGCAGTACTTC

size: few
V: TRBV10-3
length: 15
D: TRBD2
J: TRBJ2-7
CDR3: CAISDTSGASYEQYF
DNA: TGTGCCATCAGTGACACTAGCGGGGCGTCCTACGAGCAGTACTTC